These 4 T cell receptor beta chains were all obtained from the same sample, sequenced in a study of T cell responses to AZD1222 COVID-19 vaccine. TCRdb keeps only in-frame clones here, not all; method: immunoSEQ multiplex PCR. In the table there are roughly 110,000 clones, around 90% of which are singletons. This sample comprised peripheral blood, obtained on day 0 of AZD1222 vaccination. These TCRs come from an adult in good health.

CDR3 nucleotides: TGTGCCAGCCGGAGGGGAGCTCGGACAGAGACCCAGTACTTC. This gives the protein CASRRGARTETQYF. This rearrangement joins TRBV11-1 to TRBJ2-5, with D perhaps TRBD2 (6 bases). V was pared by 8 bases and J by 4 bases, with 17 bases between. Germline CDR1 SGHAT, CDR2 FQDESV (reference sequence). The CDR3 is 14 residues long.

The CDR3 DNA is TGTGCCAGCAGCCGGGCGGGCACCGGGGAGCTGTTTTTT. It translates to CASSRAGTGELFF. This chain links TRBV6-5 with TRBJ2-2; tentatively, D is TRBD2 (5 bases). This CDR3 is 13 amino acids long. Germline lookup yields CDR1 MNHEY and CDR2 SVGAGI. V lost 6 bases and J 4 bases, leaving 9 bases between the germline ends.

The chain recombines TRBV5-1 with TRBJ2-5, with D maybe TRBD2 (6 bases). The germline gives CDR1 SGHRS, CDR2 YFSETQ. CDR3 length: 14 amino acids. V was shortened by 0 bases and J by 5 bases, with 11 bases between the two germline ends. This CDR3 reads CASSLVAGFETQYF. DNA of the CDR3: TGCGCCAGCAGCTTGGTGGCGGGGTTCGAGACCCAGTACTTC. Variable domain in full (rest from reference TRBV5-1 and TRBJ2-5): KAGVTQTPRYLIKTRGQQVTLSCSPISGHRSVSWYQQTPGQGLQFLFEYFSETQRNKGNFPGRFSGRQFSNSRSEMNVSTLELGDSALYLCASSLVAGFETQYFGPGTRLLVL.

V and J are TRBV6-5 and TRBJ2-3; TRBD1 matches 7 bases. V dropped 6 bases and J dropped 6; count of bases not matched to a gene: 12. This CDR3 is 15 amino acids long. Germline-derived CDR1 and CDR2 are MNHEY and SVGAGI. This CDR3 reads CASRGTETTADTQYF. As DNA, the CDR3 is TGTGCCAGCAGGGGGACAGAAACCACGGCCGATACGCAGTATTTT.